The rows below give T cell receptor beta chains drawn from one sample of a study of T cell responses to AZD1222 COVID-19 vaccine. Assay: immunoSEQ multiplex PCR; the TCRdb copy retains only in-frame clones and omits some. The data hold 150,000 or so clones, with around 90% observed a single time. The sample was peripheral blood, taken on day 0 of AZD1222 vaccination. Receptor source: an adult in good health. Each CDR3 is given with its conserved first and last residue. A D gene is named only where the DNA matches it firmly.

j_call d_call v_call cdr3_nt cdr3_aa
TRBJ1-1 - TRBV5-1 TGCGCCAGCAGCTTAGACTCAAATCTTGAAGCTTTCTTT CASSLDSNLEAFF
TRBJ2-5 - TRBV27 TGTGCCAGCAGTGCGGGACTAAACAGGGAAGAGACCCAGTACTTC CASSAGLNREETQYF
TRBJ1-5 TRBD1 TRBV9 TGTGCCAGCAGCGTTGGGGACAGTGGAAATCAGCCCCAGCATTTT CASSVGDSGNQPQHF
TRBJ1-2 - TRBV29-1 TGCAGCGTTGAAAAGGCAGGGCTTGGCTACACCTTC CSVEKAGLGYTF
TRBJ2-3 - TRBV13 TGTGCCAGCAGCCCACAGCTCCAGTCCGGGCAGGCGCAGTATTTT CASSPQLQSGQAQYF
TRBJ1-6 - TRBV12-5 TGTGCTAGTGGAGGACACAATTCACCCCTCCACTTT CASGGHNSPLHF
TRBJ1-3 - TRBV28 TGTGCCAGCACTAGGAGTTGGAGCTCTGGAAACACCATATATTTT CASTRSWSSGNTIYF
TRBJ2-7 - TRBV7-2 TGTGCCAGCAACTCGTGGGCGGGGTACGGGAACGAGCAGTACTTC CASNSWAGYGNEQYF
TRBJ2-3 TRBD1 TRBV12-3/TRBV12-4 TGTGCCAGCAACAGGGGATCAGATACGCAGTATTTT CASNRGSDTQYF
TRBJ2-7 TRBD2 TRBV6-1 TGTGCCAGCAGTGAAGCGCTCAGCGGGAGCTCCTACGAGCAGTACTTC CASSEALSGSSYEQYF
TRBJ1-2 - TRBV5-4 TGTGCCAGCAGCGGCGGGCAGCTTAACTATGGCTACACCTTC CASSGGQLNYGYTF
TRBJ2-7 - TRBV5-1 TGCGCCAGCACCCCCCCATACAGGGCGCGAGAGCAGTACTTC CASTPPYRAREQYF
TRBJ1-6 TRBD1 TRBV27 TGTGCCAGCAGTTTTGACAGGGGGATTAATTCACCCCTCCACTTT CASSFDRGINSPLHF
TRBJ2-3 - TRBV7-3 TGTGCCAGCAGCCTGGGTAGAGGGGCCTGGGATACGCAGTATTTT CASSLGRGAWDTQYF
TRBJ2-7 - TRBV20-1 TGCAGTGCTAGTCCGGTAGTTAGGGCGGGGGAGCAGTACTTC CSASPVVRAGEQYF
TRBJ2-7 TRBD2 TRBV27 TGTGCCAGCAGTTTAAACTTAGACGGGGGGGAGCAGTACTTC CASSLNLDGGEQYF
TRBJ2-7 - TRBV19 TGTGCCAGTAAACAGGGCTACGAGCAGTACTTC CASKQGYEQYF
TRBJ2-3 TRBD2 TRBV11-3 TGTGCCAGCAGCTTAGGCGGGAGAAGGGGCACAGATACGCAGTATTTT CASSLGGRRGTDTQYF
TRBJ2-7 TRBD2 TRBV11-2 TGTGCCAGCAGCTTTTACGGGAGGGGGTACGAGCAGTACTTC CASSFYGRGYEQYF
TRBJ2-7 - TRBV7-8 TGTGCCAGCAGCCAACGAAGGACTGACTCCTACGAGCAGTACTTC CASSQRRTDSYEQYF
TRBJ2-7 - TRBV10-2 TGCGCCAGCAGCAGAGCGCCCCCGCGCGGGTCCTACGAGCAGTACTTC CASSRAPPRGSYEQYF
TRBJ1-4 TRBD1 TRBV7-9 TGTGCCAGCAGCTTCCGGGACAGGGCTGAAAAACTGTTTTTT CASSFRDRAEKLFF
TRBJ1-4 - TRBV27 TGTGCCAGCTTAGATGAAAAACTGTTTTTT CASLDEKLFF
TRBJ2-7 TRBD2 TRBV9 TGTGCCAGCAGCCGGACTAGCGGGGGGGCCGAGCAGTACTTC CASSRTSGGAEQYF
TRBJ1-1 - TRBV7-6 TGTGCCAGCAGCTTAGGAGGGGTGAACACTGAAGCTTTCTTT CASSLGGVNTEAFF
TRBJ2-7 TRBD1 TRBV11-2 TGTGCCAGCAGCCATGCCGGGACAGGTGTCTCCGAGCAGTACTTC CASSHAGTGVSEQYF
TRBJ1-2 - TRBV28 TGTGCCAGCACCTCTGGGAACTATGGCTACACCTTC CASTSGNYGYTF
TRBJ2-7 - TRBV27 TGTGCCAGCAGCCCCCGGGGAGGGGGTAGGTATTACGAGCAGTACTTC CASSPRGGGRYYEQYF
TRBJ1-1 - TRBV5-1 TGCGCCAGCAAAAACGAGGGGTCTGAAGCTTTCTTT CASKNEGSEAFF
TRBJ2-6 - TRBV10-3 TGTGCCATCAGTGAGCTCGATCCTACTGGGGCCAACGTCCTGACTTTC CAISELDPTGANVLTF
TRBJ2-7 TRBD1 TRBV28 TGTGCCAGCAGCTTACTCGAGGGACAGGGGAGGTTCGACGAGCAGTACTTC CASSLLEGQGRFDEQYF
TRBJ1-4 - TRBV12-3/TRBV12-4 TGTGCCAGCAGAATCGCCTGGACAGAAAAACTGTTTTTT CASRIAWTEKLFF
TRBJ1-1 - TRBV19 TGTGCCAGTAGTATCCAGGGCACTGAAGCTTTCTTT CASSIQGTEAFF
TRBJ2-1 TRBD2 TRBV9 TGTGCCAGCAGCGTTCTAAGCGGGAGGGCCTCGGCATCTCCCAATGAGCAGTTCTTC CASSVLSGRASASPNEQFF
TRBJ1-1 TRBD1 TRBV7-9 TGTGCCAGCAGCCCACCGGGCGCTACGGACAGGGGGCCCACTGAAGCTTTCTTT CASSPPGATDRGPTEAFF
TRBJ2-7 - TRBV19 TGTGCCAGTAGTGCGCTAGGAAGGGGTTCAGCGTACGAGCAGTACTTC CASSALGRGSAYEQYF
TRBJ1-2 - TRBV5-8 TGTGCCAGCAGCTTGGCCCAGGCTTATGGCTACACCTTC CASSLAQAYGYTF
TRBJ2-7 - TRBV5-1 TGCGCCAGCAGCTTTACGACAGGAGAGCAGTACTTC CASSFTTGEQYF
TRBJ1-5 - TRBV10-3 TGTGCCATCGGTCGAAGCGATCAGCCCCAGCATTTT CAIGRSDQPQHF
TRBJ2-1 - TRBV24-1 TGTGCCACCAGTGATTGGTACAATGAGCAGTTCTTC CATSDWYNEQFF
TRBJ2-7 TRBD2 TRBV11-2 TGTGCCAGCAGCTTTAGCGGGAGGAACTACGAGCAGTACTTC CASSFSGRNYEQYF
TRBJ1-4 TRBD1 TRBV2 TGTGCCAGCAGCCCGGACAGGTTTGCAACTAATGAAAAACTGTTTTTT CASSPDRFATNEKLFF
TRBJ2-7 - TRBV12-5 TGTGCTAGTGGTTGGGCGATCTCGTACGAGCAGTACTTC CASGWAISYEQYF
TRBJ1-5 TRBD1 TRBV7-2 TGTGCCAGCAGCTTAGAACAGGGGGCAGGTCTGGGCAATCAGCCCCAGCATTTT CASSLEQGAGLGNQPQHF
TRBJ1-1 - TRBV29-1 TGCAGCGTTGAAGCCACAGGGTCCCAAGCGGATGCTTTCTTT CSVEATGSQADAFF
TRBJ1-2 - TRBV24-1 TGTGCCACCAGTGGTAGGGACACAAGAGGAGCTAACTATGGCTACACCTTC CATSGRDTRGANYGYTF